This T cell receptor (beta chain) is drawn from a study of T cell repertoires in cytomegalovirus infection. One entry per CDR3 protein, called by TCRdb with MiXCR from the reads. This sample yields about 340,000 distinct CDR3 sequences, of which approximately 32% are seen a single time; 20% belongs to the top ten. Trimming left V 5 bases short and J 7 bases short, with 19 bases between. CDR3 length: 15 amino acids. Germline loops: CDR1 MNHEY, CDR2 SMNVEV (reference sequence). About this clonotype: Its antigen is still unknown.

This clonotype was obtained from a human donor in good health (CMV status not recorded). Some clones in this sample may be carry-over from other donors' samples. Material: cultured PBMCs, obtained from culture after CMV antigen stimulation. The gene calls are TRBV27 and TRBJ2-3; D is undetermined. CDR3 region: CASSRLGLGSNTQYF. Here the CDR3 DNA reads TGTGCCAGCAGTAGGCTAGGTCTGGGATCCAATACGCAGTATTTT.